The next 18 T cell receptor beta chains were all read from a single sample in a study of regulatory T cells in long-lasting Graves disease. Specified time point: newly diagnosed GD, antithyroid drugs for less than 3 months. RNA extracted from PBMCs served as the sequencing template. iRepertoire HTBI primers and Arm-PCR of CDR3 regions built TCR beta libraries. Each CDR3 protein gets one entry after TCRdb re-called the multiplex PCR reads with MiXCR. The data hold around 230,000 distinct CDR3 sequences, with around 20% observed a single time. The source material was peripheral blood mononuclear cells (PBMCs), sampled at new diagnosis, from a patient treated with antithyroid drugs. The receptors come from a female donor with Graves disease.

This chain connects TRBV28 to TRBJ2-7, with 12 bases fitting TRBD2. CDR3 length equals 16 residues. V shed 3 bases and J 7 bases; nucleotides not matched to a gene: 10. Per the germline V gene, CDR1 is MDHEN and CDR2 is SYDVKM. DNA of the CDR3: TGTGCCAGCAGTTTGCCTAGCGGGAGGGCCATAGGAGAGCAGTACTTC. This translates into CASSLPSGRAIGEQYF.

The chain uses TRBV5-5 and TRBJ1-5; D ambiguous. Germline V gene lookup returns CDR1 SGHKS and CDR2 YYEKEE (reference sequence). Trimming pared 0 bases from V and 4 bases from J, leaving 11 bases between. The CDR3 length is 15 residues. CDR3 sequence (DNA): TGTGCCAGCAGCTTGGGTCATTACGAGAATCAGCCCCAGCATTTT. Encoded protein: CASSLGHYENQPQHF.

The rearrangement joins TRBV20-1 to TRBJ1-1; TRBD1 might be the D (5 bases). CDR1 is DFQATT, CDR2 SNEGSKA, per germline (reference sequence). This CDR3 spans 15 amino acids. The V end lost 6 bases, the J end lost 1 base, and 18 bases lay between the germline ends. This CDR3 reads CSALFPTVTNTEAFF. The CDR3 nucleotides are TGCAGTGCCTTGTTCCCGACAGTTACGAACACTGAAGCTTTCTTT.

This clonotype has at least ten counts. The V call is TRBV7-9, the J call TRBJ2-3, with D tentatively TRBD1 or TRBD2 (5 bases each). The CDR3 length is 13 residues. Germline assignment: CDR1 SEHNR and CDR2 FQNEAQ (reference sequence). V lost 8 bases and J 3 bases, leaving 12 bases between the germline ends. The DNA of the CDR3 is TGTGCCAGCCCGGCTTGGGGGACAGATACGCAGTATTTT. This sequence encodes CASPAWGTDTQYF.

This clonotype has at least ten counts. V and J are TRBV7-2 and TRBJ1-5, with 7 bases that match TRBD1. The germline gives CDR1 SGHTA, CDR2 FQGNSA. The CDR3 has 15 residues. V shed 5 bases and J 4 bases; nucleotides not matched to a gene: 8. The CDR3 sequence is CASSTGASGNQPQHF. CDR3 sequence (DNA): TGTGCCAGCAGCACAGGGGCTTCAGGGAATCAGCCCCAGCATTTT. Full variable domain (missing parts from reference TRBV7-2 and TRBJ1-5): GAGVSQSPSNKVTEKGKDVELRCDPISGHTALYWYRQSLGQGLEFLIYFQGNSAPDKSGLPSDRFSAERTGGSVSTLTIQRTQQEDSAVYLCASSTGASGNQPQHFGDGTRLSIL.

As to this clonotype: A far more abundant clone sits one base away, making this likely a read error. This rearrangement joins TRBV11-3 to TRBJ2-7; 10 bases match TRBD2. Losses at the gene ends were 0 bases for V and 7 bases for J; bases not matched to a gene: 9. Germline V gene lookup returns CDR1 SGHNT and CDR2 YENEEA. The CDR3 spans 16 residues. CDR3 region: CASSLDFSGRRDEQYF. CDR3 DNA: TGTGCCAGCAGCTTAGATTTTAGCGGGAGGAGAGATGAGCAGTACTTC. Supplemented by reference TRBV11-3 and TRBJ2-7, the full variable domain reads EAGVVQSPRYKIIEKKQPVAFWCNPISGHNTLYWYLQNLGQGPELLIRYENEEAVDDSQLPKDRFSAERLKGVDSTLKIQPAELGDSAVYLCASSLDFSGRRDEQYFGPGTRLTVT.

This clonotype has a count of ten or more. The rearrangement links TRBV10-3 to TRBJ2-1; unclear D gene. V was shortened by 6 bases and J by 7 bases, with 7 bases between the two germline ends. This CDR3 spans 11 amino acids. Germline V lookup: CDR1 ENHRY, CDR2 SYGVKD. In DNA, the CDR3 is TGTGCCATCAGCCTTTATAATGAGCAGTTCTTC. Protein product: CAISLYNEQFF.

Points on this clonotype: Given a far larger clone just one base away, this is likely a sequencing read error. The chain carries TRBV9 and TRBJ2-3; 7 bases match TRBD1. In germline, CDR1 is SGDLS, CDR2 YYNGEE. J gave up 1 base and V 5 bases, and 7 bases lay outside the gene matches. The CDR3 has 15 amino acids. CDR3 in amino acids: CASSGDRARTDTQYF. CDR3 nucleotide sequence: TGTGCCAGCAGTGGAGACAGGGCCCGCACAGATACGCAGTATTTT.

Only a few counts were recorded for this clonotype. This sequence joins TRBV4-1 and TRBJ2-5; TRBD2 is a possible D gene (7 bases). This CDR3 contains 17 residues. V lost 2 bases to trimming and J lost 5 bases, with 21 bases between them. The V gene's germline CDR1 is MGHRA and CDR2 YSYEKL. The CDR3 spells CASSQYPPGGARETQYF. CDR3 nucleotides: TGCGCCAGCAGCCAATACCCCCCGGGGGGCGCGAGGGAGACCCAGTACTTC.

This clonotype was picked up many times. The chain has TRBV11-2 and TRBJ2-7; the match to TRBD1 covers 9 bases. CDR3 length: 15 residues. Germline CDR1 and CDR2: SGHAT and FQNNGV. V was clipped by 3 bases and J by 5 bases; unmatched bases: 8. This CDR3 is CASSFRDRVLHEQYF. The DNA for the CDR3 is TGTGCCAGCAGCTTCCGGGACAGGGTGTTACACGAGCAGTACTTC. Full variable domain (remainder filled in from reference TRBV11-2 and TRBJ2-7): EAGVAQSPRYKIIEKRQSVAFWCNPISGHATLYWYQQILGQGPKLLIQFQNNGVVDDSQLPKDRFSAERLKGVDSTLKIQPAKLEDSAVYLCASSFRDRVLHEQYFGPGTRLTVT.

Only one count was recorded for this clonotype. V and J are TRBV12-3 or TRBV12-4 and TRBJ1-4; TRBD1 matches at 7 bases. The CDR3 spans 13 residues. The V segment lost 8 bases and the J segment 10 bases; nucleotides outside the gene matches: 10. The CDR3 reads CASLGQLMGKLFF. The CDR3 DNA sequence: TGTGCCAGCCTGGGACAGTTAATGGGAAAACTGTTTTTT.

This clonotype has at least ten counts. Germline and junction disagree at one end, which may indicate a read error. The CDR3: CAWSPRTGANPEAFF. The DNA of the CDR3 is TGTGCCTGGAGCCCCAGGACAGGGGCGAACCCTGAAGCTTTCTTT. The V and J genes are TRBV30 and TRBJ1-1; the match to TRBD1 covers 9 bases. The germline V gene has CDR1 GTSNPN and CDR2 SVGIG (reference sequence). The CDR3 is 15 amino acids.

This clonotype was found many times. V is TRBV18 and J is TRBJ2-1; TRBD2 is a possible D gene (6 bases). V lost 5 bases and J 0 bases, leaving 14 bases between the germline ends. CDR3 length: 16 residues. Germline V gene lookup returns CDR1 KGHSH and CDR2 LQKENI. The CDR3 region has the DNA TGTGCCAGCTCATTCCGGGAGCGGAGCTCCTACAATGAGCAGTTCTTC. Translating gives CASSFRERSSYNEQFF.

Ten or more counts support this clonotype. The chain combines TRBV12-3 or TRBV12-4 with TRBJ2-4, with 12 bases aligning to TRBD2. After removal of 8 bases from V and 1 base from J, the junction contained 21 bases not matched to a gene. CDR3 length: 21 residues. CDR3 coding DNA: TGTGCCAGCCGCGGACGTATTGGACTAGCGGGAACCTTATTGGCCAAAAACATTCAGTACTTC. This gives the protein CASRGRIGLAGTLLAKNIQYF.

This clonotype was counted only a few times. This may be a read error, as it is one base from a much larger clone. V and J are TRBV12-5 and TRBJ2-1; the match to TRBD2 covers 9 bases. The J call may be mistaken, given a closer DNA end match to TRBJ2-5. Germline V lookup: CDR1 LGHNT, CDR2 FRNRAP. The CDR3 is 17 residues long. The CDR3 sequence: CASGLGTSGLSQETQYF. DNA for the CDR3: TGTGCTAGTGGTTTGGGAACTAGCGGGCTCTCCCAAGAGACCCAGTACTTC.

The V and J genes are TRBV2 and TRBJ2-3; 9 bases align to TRBD1. With 6 bases clipped from V and 3 bases from J, the junction kept 10 bases outside the gene matches. The CDR3 consists of 16 residues. CDR1 and CDR2 (germline): SNHLY, FYNNEI. The CDR3 bases are TGTGCCAGCAGCGCCGGGACAGGGTTAGGTACAGATACGCAGTATTTT. It codes for CASSAGTGLGTDTQYF. Full variable domain (remainder filled in from reference TRBV2 and TRBJ2-3): EPEVTQTPSHQVTQMGQEVILRCVPISNHLYFYWYRQILGQKVEFLVSFYNNEISEKSEIFDDQFSVERPDGSNFTLKIRSTKLEDSAMYFCASSAGTGLGTDTQYFGPGTRLTVL.

The sample holds a few counts of this clonotype. The rearrangement uses TRBV29-1 and TRBJ2-7, with a possible D match to TRBD2 (6 bases). Germline assignment: CDR1 SQVTM and CDR2 ANQGSEA. This CDR3 is built from 17 residues. The V end lost 5 bases, the J end lost 0 bases, and 23 bases lay between the germline ends. This chain's CDR3 is CSVTGLRTPLSSYEQYF. In nucleotides, the CDR3 is TGCAGCGTTACGGGACTTAGAACCCCTCTTAGCTCCTACGAGCAGTACTTC.

The table lists this clonotype with many counts. The chain links TRBV9 to TRBJ2-5; the match to TRBD2 covers 7 bases. Trimming at V came to 4 bases and at J to 4 bases, leaving 16 bases not matched to a gene. Looked up from germline, CDR1 is SGDLS and CDR2 is YYNGEE. The CDR3 contains 17 residues. The CDR3 protein is CASSPRPSGRSLETQYF. In DNA, the CDR3 is TGTGCCAGCAGCCCCCGACCTAGCGGCCGATCTCTAGAGACCCAGTACTTC.